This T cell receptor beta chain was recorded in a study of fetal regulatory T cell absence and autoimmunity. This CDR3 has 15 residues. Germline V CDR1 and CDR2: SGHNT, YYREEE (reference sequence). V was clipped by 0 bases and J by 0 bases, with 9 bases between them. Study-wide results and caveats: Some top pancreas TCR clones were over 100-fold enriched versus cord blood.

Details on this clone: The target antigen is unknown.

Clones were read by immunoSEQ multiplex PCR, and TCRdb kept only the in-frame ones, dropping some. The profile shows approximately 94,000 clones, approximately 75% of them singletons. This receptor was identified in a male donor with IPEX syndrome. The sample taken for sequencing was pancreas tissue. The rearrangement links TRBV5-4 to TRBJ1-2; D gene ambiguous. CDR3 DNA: TGTGCCAGCAGCTTGGGAGGCGGTTCTAACTATGGCTACACCTTC. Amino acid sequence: CASSLGGGSNYGYTF.